The rows below give T cell receptor beta chains drawn from one sample of a study of shared T cell receptors in the human thymus. Clones were sequenced by immunoSEQ multiplex PCR, and TCRdb holds only the in-frame ones, with some missing. The data show roughly 710,000 clones, 75% to 90% seen once. The data were also submitted as part of a second study, on human thymus T cells.

Sequenced: thymocytes. All receptors come from a girl less than two years old with a congenital heart defect. Each CDR3 is given with its conserved first and last residue. The D gene is left open where the match is weak. Only part of the rows carry a size: once, few, many, or a class if the clone is expanded.

V gene,J gene,D gene,clone size,CDR3 protein,CDR3 DNA
TRBV5-8,TRBJ1-6,NA,NA,CASSRSHLGDSPLHF,TGTGCCAGCAGCCGCTCCCACCTGGGCGATTCACCCCTCCACTTT
TRBV7-7,TRBJ2-1,NA,NA,CASSRLAEYNEQFF,TGTGCCAGCAGCCGATTAGCGGAGTACAATGAGCAGTTCTTC
TRBV30,TRBJ1-1,NA,once,CAWTIRDGGTEAFF,TGTGCCTGGACCATCCGGGACGGGGGGACTGAAGCTTTCTTT
TRBV27,TRBJ2-7,NA,NA,CASSPQDSSSYEQYF,TGTGCCAGCTCACCCCAGGACAGTAGCTCCTACGAGCAGTACTTC
TRBV11-2,TRBJ2-7,NA,NA,CASSPRQGGSHEQYF,TGTGCCAGCAGCCCTAGACAGGGAGGTTCCCACGAGCAGTACTTC
TRBV15,TRBJ1-2,NA,NA,CATSRGPVNGYTF,TGTGCCACCAGCAGAGGGCCCGTGAATGGCTACACCTTC
TRBV6-5,TRBJ2-7,TRBD1,NA,CASSPTGLGFYEQYF,TGTGCCAGCAGTCCGACAGGGCTGGGATTCTACGAGCAGTACTTC
TRBV6-1,TRBJ2-5,NA,NA,CASRDIRETQYF,TGTGCCAGCAGAGACATCAGGGAGACCCAGTACTTC
TRBV5-1,TRBJ2-1,NA,NA,CASSLAPSVYNEQFF,TGCGCCAGCAGCTTGGCCCCCAGTGTCTACAATGAGCAGTTCTTC
TRBV6-1,TRBJ1-6,NA,NA,CASSAPAVFHPSPLHF,TGTGCCAGCAGTGCCCCGGCGGTGTTTCACCCCTCACCCCTCCACTTT
TRBV18,TRBJ1-2,NA,NA,CASSPLRGSDGYTF,TGTGCCAGCTCACCCTTACGGGGGTCGGATGGCTACACCTTC
TRBV4-3,TRBJ2-4,TRBD1,NA,CASSPDRDSKNIQYF,TGCGCCAGCAGCCCGGACAGGGATTCCAAAAACATTCAGTACTTC
TRBV10-3,TRBJ2-7,NA,NA,CAISEGNRDEQYF,TGTGCCATCAGTGAGGGGAACAGGGACGAGCAGTACTTC
TRBV18,TRBJ1-1,NA,NA,CASSPGVRSEAFF,TGTGCCAGCTCACCCGGGGTCAGGTCTGAAGCTTTCTTT
TRBV4-3,TRBJ2-3,NA,NA,CASSPRGGHDTDTQYF,TGCGCCAGCAGTCCCCGCGGAGGGCATGACACAGATACGCAGTATTTT
TRBV5-1,TRBJ1-5,NA,NA,CASSLRGNQPQHF,TGCGCCAGCAGCTTGCGGGGGAATCAGCCCCAGCATTTT
TRBV9,TRBJ1-1,TRBD1,NA,CASSVADEGAVNTEAFF,TGTGCCAGCAGCGTAGCGGACGAGGGGGCGGTGAACACTGAAGCTTTCTTT
TRBV5-1,TRBJ2-7,NA,NA,CASSLDRSYEQYF,TGCGCCAGCAGCTTGGACAGATCCTACGAGCAGTACTTC
TRBV10-2,TRBJ1-1,TRBD1,NA,CASSFGTVEGTEAFF,TGCGCCAGCAGTTTTGGGACAGTCGAGGGCACTGAAGCTTTCTTT
TRBV4-1,TRBJ1-2,NA,NA,CASSQVPGHWGYTF,TGCGCCAGCAGCCAAGTACCGGGACATTGGGGCTACACCTTC
TRBV19,TRBJ1-1,NA,NA,CASNRRNTEAFF,TGTGCCAGTAACCGCAGAAACACTGAAGCTTTCTTT
TRBV28,TRBJ2-3,TRBD1,NA,CASSNRDRENTQYF,TGTGCCAGCAGTAACCGGGACAGGGAGAATACGCAGTATTTT
TRBV7-2,TRBJ1-1,TRBD1,NA,CASSLAGGRMINTEAFF,TGTGCCAGCAGCTTAGCAGGGGGCCGTATGATCAACACTGAAGCTTTCTTT
TRBV10-1,TRBJ2-7,TRBD2,NA,CASSARLAGREQYF,TGCGCCAGCAGTGCTAGACTAGCGGGGAGGGAGCAGTACTTC
TRBV7-9,TRBJ1-1,NA,NA,CASTKGPRQSRLLNTEAFF,TGTGCCAGCACGAAGGGCCCCCGACAGTCTCGCCTGCTGAACACTGAAGCTTTCTTT
TRBV7-6,TRBJ1-2,NA,NA,CASSLVPPFDRTRGYGYTF,TGTGCCAGCAGCTTAGTACCCCCTTTCGACAGGACTAGAGGCTATGGCTACACCTTC
TRBV2,TRBJ1-1,TRBD1,NA,CASSVSSDRGHTEAFF,TGTGCCAGCAGTGTGAGTTCTGACAGGGGGCATACTGAAGCTTTCTTT
TRBV9,TRBJ1-1,NA,NA,CASSPGGEYTEAFF,TGTGCCAGCAGCCCTGGGGGGGAGTACACTGAAGCTTTCTTT